Below, 30 T cell receptor beta chains from the same sample are listed, as sequenced in a study of TIL therapy for anti-PD-1-resistant metastatic lung cancer. The immunoSEQ assay was v3. The protocol was immunoSEQ multiplex PCR, while the TCRdb copy is restricted to in-frame clones and leaves out a portion. The sample contains fewer than 40,000 clones, 74% of which appear only once. The time point was: pre-treatment sample, taken before nivolumab and TIL therapy. The specimen was blood, collected at baseline. These receptors were obtained from a woman between 30 and 80 years old with non-small cell lung cancer.

This chain links TRBV9 with TRBJ2-1; D unresolved. Trimming took off 2 bases at V and 7 bases at J, with 7 bases between the two ends. The germline V gene has CDR1 SGDLS and CDR2 YYNGEE. This CDR3 has 12 residues. This chain's CDR3 is CASSVGENEQFF. The CDR3 DNA follows: TGTGCCAGCAGCGTTGGGGAAAATGAGCAGTTCTTC.

In regard to this clone: The sample carries other DNA sequences with the same CDR3. For the CDR3, the DNA is TGTGCCAGCAGCGTAGGCCTAGCGAGCACAGATACGCAGTATTTT. Protein product: CASSVGLASTDTQYF. J is TRBJ2-3 and V is TRBV9, with D tentatively TRBD2 (6 bases). The V and J ends lost 0 bases and 0 bases respectively, with 8 bases between them. Looked up from germline, CDR1 is SGDLS and CDR2 is YYNGEE. The CDR3 covers 15 residues.

CDR3 sequence (DNA): TGTGCCATCAGTGAATACAATGAGCAGTTCTTC. It codes for CAISEYNEQFF. This chain connects TRBV10-3 to TRBJ2-1; no firm D call. CDR3 length equals 11 residues. The V end lost 3 bases, the J end lost 4 bases, and 1 base lay between the germline ends. Germline lookup yields CDR1 ENHRY and CDR2 SYGVKD.

V and J are TRBV28 and TRBJ2-7; maybe TRBD2 (5 bases). Germline values: CDR1 MDHEN, CDR2 SYDVKM. There are 13 residues in the CDR3. Trimming pared 5 bases from V and 3 bases from J, leaving 11 bases between. CDR3 bases: TGTGCCAGCAGTCTTCCGGGAAACTACGAGCAGTACTTC. This gives the protein CASSLPGNYEQYF.

CDR3: CAISLDRGLGLEQFF. DNA for the CDR3: TGTGCCATATCCCTGGACAGGGGTCTTGGTCTCGAGCAGTTCTTC. V and J are TRBV19 and TRBJ2-1, with 9 positions matching TRBD1. The ends lost 10 bases at V and 10 bases at J; junction bases unmatched: 17. The CDR3 consists of 15 residues. Germline V CDR1 and CDR2: LNHDA, SQIVND (reference sequence).

The V and J genes are TRBV5-4 and TRBJ1-5; no clear D gene. The CDR3 sequence is 13 residues long. V lost 4 bases and J lost 6, with 11 bases in between. In germline, CDR1 is SGHNT, CDR2 YYREEE (reference sequence). DNA of the CDR3: TGTGCCAGCAGCCGAGCAGTTGGTCAGCCCCAGCATTTT. Protein: CASSRAVGQPQHF. Looking up the rest from reference TRBV5-4 and TRBJ1-5 gives the full variable domain: ETGVTQSPTHLIKTRGQQVTLRCSSQSGHNTVSWYQQALGQGPQFIFQYYREEENGRGNFPPRFSGLQFPNYSSELNVNALELDDSALYLCASSRAVGQPQHFGDGTRLSIL.

This clone came up once. The chain carries TRBV15 and TRBJ2-4, with no clear D. Germline V gives CDR1 LNHNV, CDR2 YYDKDF (reference sequence). V lost 0 bases and J 15 bases, leaving 12 bases between the germline ends. The CDR3 runs to 12 residues. The DNA of the CDR3 is TGTGCCACCAGCAGAGATCTTTCAGTTCGGTACTTC. Residues: CATSRDLSVRYF.

Only one count was recorded for this clone. This chain links TRBV28 with TRBJ1-5; D gene ambiguous. The germline V gene encodes CDR1 MDHEN and CDR2 SYDVKM. This CDR3 has 15 residues. With 6 bases removed from V and 4 bases from J, the gap between germline ends came to 16 bases. The DNA for the CDR3 is TGTGCCAGCAGCCCAAAAGGTCTCAAGAATCAGCCCCAGCATTTT. It yields the protein CASSPKGLKNQPQHF.

V usage is TRBV19 and J usage is TRBJ1-2, with 9 bases identical to TRBD1. This CDR3 contains 19 residues. V lost 5 bases, J lost 2 bases, and 18 bases stayed unmatched. The germline V gene encodes CDR1 LNHDA and CDR2 SQIVND (reference sequence). The CDR3 spells CASSPGGRIQGAKNYGYTF. The CDR3 DNA sequence: TGTGCCAGTAGTCCAGGGGGCCGAATACAGGGGGCCAAAAACTATGGCTACACCTTC.

The chain couples TRBV5-1 to TRBJ2-2; the match to TRBD2 covers 9 bases. The V gene end was trimmed by 4 bases and the J gene end by 6 bases; junction bases not matched to a gene: 4. This CDR3 comprises 14 residues. Germline CDR1 SGHRS, CDR2 YFSETQ. CDR3 amino acids: CASSKAGGSGELFF. The CDR3 DNA sequence: TGCGCCAGCAGCAAGGCGGGAGGGTCCGGGGAGCTGTTTTTT.

The chain recombines TRBV30 with TRBJ1-3; D not certain. The germline gives CDR1 GTSNPN, CDR2 SVGIG (reference sequence). CDR3 length: 13 amino acids. Trimming removed 8 bases from V and 0 bases from J, with 11 bases in between. The DNA of the CDR3 is TGTGCCACGTCATACCACTCTGGAAACACCATATATTTT. Translated: CATSYHSGNTIYF.

CDR3 nucleotide sequence: TGTGCCAGCAGTTTTGTAGGGGGAGCGAACACCGGGGAGCTGTTTTTT. Translated: CASSFVGGANTGELFF. V and J are TRBV27 and TRBJ2-2; possibly TRBD1 for D (6 bases). Germline lookup yields CDR1 MNHEY and CDR2 SMNVEV (reference sequence). The CDR3 is 16 amino acids. V lost 3 bases and J lost 0, with 11 bases in between.

This chain joins TRBV27 and TRBJ2-1; no reliable D call. The CDR3 runs 14 residues. Germline CDR1 MNHEY, CDR2 SMNVEV (reference sequence). The germline V and J ends were trimmed by 5 bases and 5 bases, with 13 bases remaining between them. The CDR3 DNA follows: TGTGCCAGCAGTCTACTCCAGGTAAACAATGAGCAGTTCTTC. This encodes CASSLLQVNNEQFF.

The V and J genes are TRBV2 and TRBJ1-5, with a tentative D call TRBD1 (6 bases). This CDR3 has 13 residues. The V end lost 8 bases, the J end lost 5 bases, and 13 bases lay between the germline ends. Germline V gives CDR1 SNHLY, CDR2 FYNNEI. The CDR3 loop is CASLSGDDQPQHF. CDR3 in DNA: TGTGCCAGCTTATCAGGGGACGATCAGCCCCAGCATTTT. The whole variable domain, remainder taken from reference TRBV2 and TRBJ1-5, is EPEVTQTPSHQVTQMGQEVILRCVPISNHLYFYWYRQILGQKVEFLVSFYNNEISEKSEIFDDQFSVERPDGSNFTLKIRSTKLEDSAMYFCASLSGDDQPQHFGDGTRLSIL.

V usage is TRBV7-8 and J usage is TRBJ2-1; D is ambiguous. Germline CDR1 SGHVS, CDR2 FQNEAQ. The CDR3 totals 11 residues. V lost 8 bases and J lost 10, with 12 bases in between. As DNA, the CDR3 is TGTGCCAGCGGATACAGATTGGAGCAGTTCTTC. Translation: CASGYRLEQFF.

The V call is TRBV7-9, the J call TRBJ2-5; D may be TRBD2 (5 bases). V lost 5 bases and J lost 5, with 12 bases in between. CDR3 length: 13 amino acids. The germline gives CDR1 SEHNR, CDR2 FQNEAQ (reference sequence). CDR3 residues: CASSQAGAETQYF. The CDR3 bases are TGTGCCAGCAGCCAGGCGGGCGCGGAGACCCAGTACTTC.

The gene calls are TRBV10-3 and TRBJ2-2, with unresolved D. The CDR3 length is 12 residues. Between the trimmed V and J ends, which lost 6 bases and 7 bases, there was a span of 9 bases. Per the germline V gene, CDR1 is ENHRY and CDR2 is SYGVKD. This CDR3 is CAISSGRGELFF. CDR3 nucleotides: TGTGCCATCAGCTCCGGGCGCGGGGAGCTGTTTTTT.

This clone showed up just a few times. This rearrangement joins TRBV6-1 to TRBJ2-7, with D maybe TRBD1 (6 bases). The CDR3 is 13 amino acids. With 6 bases removed from V and 2 bases from J, the gap between germline ends came to 11 bases. Germline-derived CDR1 and CDR2 are MNHNS and SASEGT. The CDR3 DNA sequence: TGTGCCAGCAGGGACAGTAACCCCTACGAGCAGTACTTC. It yields the protein CASRDSNPYEQYF.

The rearrangement joins TRBV19 to TRBJ2-1; D uncertain. Trimming left V 4 bases short and J 9 bases short, with 7 bases between. Germline V lookup: CDR1 LNHDA, CDR2 SQIVND (reference sequence). There are 11 residues in the CDR3. The CDR3 spells CASSTLIEQFF. The CDR3, as DNA: TGTGCCAGTAGTACGTTAATTGAGCAGTTCTTC.

A single count supports this clone. This rearrangement joins TRBV6-5 to TRBJ1-4; no clear D gene. Germline V gene data show CDR1 as MNHEY and CDR2 as SVGAGI. Trimming left V 10 bases short and J 7 bases short, with 19 bases between. This CDR3 region has 14 residues. CDR3 DNA sequence: TGTGCCACCTGCCGAAGGTGGGGAATTGAAAAACTGTTTTTT. Protein: CATCRRWGIEKLFF.

This clone was counted a few times. The chain joins TRBV30 to TRBJ1-1; 10 bases match TRBD1. From germline, CDR1 is GTSNPN and CDR2 SVGIG (reference sequence). The CDR3 has 16 residues. Trimming at V came to 2 bases and at J to 1 base, leaving 7 bases not matched to a gene. CDR3 protein: CAWSPSTGGRNTEAFF. CDR3 bases: TGTGCCTGGAGTCCCTCGACAGGGGGCCGGAACACTGAAGCTTTCTTT.

The chain has TRBV6-1 and TRBJ2-1; 8 nucleotides agree with TRBD2. The CDR3 is made up of 17 amino acids. The V and J ends lost 1 base and 9 bases, in that order; junction bases with no gene match: 14. Germline lookup yields CDR1 MNHNS and CDR2 SASEGT. The chain's CDR3 is CASSEGWTRLASPEQFF. In nucleotides, the CDR3 is TGTGCCAGCAGTGAAGGTTGGACGAGACTAGCGAGTCCTGAGCAGTTCTTC.

By frequency in the sample, this clone is medium-sized. The chain is built from TRBV28 and TRBJ2-5, with 7 bases fitting TRBD2. CDR1 MDHEN and CDR2 SYDVKM come from the germline V gene. V lost 2 bases to trimming and J lost 3 bases; unmatched junction nucleotides: 0. This CDR3 is built from 13 residues. The DNA for the CDR3 is TGTGCCAGCAGTTTACTAGCGGAAGAGACCCAGTACTTC. As protein: CASSLLAEETQYF.

V and J are TRBV5-6 and TRBJ2-2; 8 bases match TRBD2. J gave up 4 bases and V 3 bases, and 8 bases lay outside the gene matches. The length of the CDR3 is 16 residues. Per germline, CDR1 SGHDT and CDR2 YYEEEE. For the CDR3, the DNA is TGTGCCAGCAGCTCAGAACTAGCGGCGGGCACCGGGGAGCTGTTTTTT. The encoded protein is CASSSELAAGTGELFF.

The rearrangement links TRBV4-2 to TRBJ2-5, with a possible D match to TRBD2 (7 bases). Germline CDR1 reads LGHNA; CDR2 reads YNFKEQ. The CDR3 consists of 16 residues. V lost 1 base, J lost 1 base, and 13 bases lay in between. CDR3 bases: TGTGCCAGCAGCCAAGGGGGAGGGGGATTCCAAGAGACCCAGTACTTC. Translating it yields CASSQGGGGFQETQYF.

This clone was observed a few times. The genes are TRBV29-1 and TRBJ2-3; D gene uncertain. Trimming left V 3 bases short and J 5 bases short, with 12 bases between. The germline CDR1 and CDR2 sequences are SQVTM and ANQGSEA. CDR3 size: 13 residues. CDR3 coding DNA: TGCAGCGTTGAGGTCATTGTTGGAGATACGCAGTATTTT. The encoded protein is CSVEVIVGDTQYF.

V is TRBV7-2 and J is TRBJ1-6, with D possibly being TRBD1 (6 bases). Germline loops: CDR1 SGHTA, CDR2 FQGNSA. The CDR3 is made up of 15 amino acids. V lost 8 bases and J 5 bases, leaving 16 bases between the germline ends. The CDR3 DNA reads TGTGCCAGCGGGAGGGGAGGACAGCATAATTCACCCCTCCACTTT. It is translated as CASGRGGQHNSPLHF.

Here the CDR3 DNA reads TGCGCCAGCAGTGAGTCGAAGCCGGGGGCACGTTACACCTTC. Translated, it gives CASSESKPGARYTF. The chain joins TRBV10-1 to TRBJ1-2, with D tentatively TRBD1 (6 bases). CDR1 is WNHNN and CDR2 is SYGVQD in the germline V gene (reference sequence). CDR3 size: 14 residues. V shed 0 bases and J shed 11 bases, with 16 bases lying between them.

The chain combines TRBV19 with TRBJ2-7; 10 nucleotides match TRBD2. Germline V gene lookup returns CDR1 LNHDA and CDR2 SQIVND (reference sequence). V shed 3 bases and J 0 bases; nucleotides not matched to a gene: 11. This CDR3 region has 18 residues. The CDR3 sequence: CASSIPPPSGRRSYEQYF. In DNA, the CDR3 is TGTGCCAGTAGTATCCCCCCCCCTAGCGGGAGACGCTCCTACGAGCAGTACTTC. Looking up the rest from reference TRBV19 and TRBJ2-7 gives the full variable domain: DGGITQSPKYLFRKEGQNVTLSCEQNLNHDAMYWYRQDPGQGLRLIYYSQIVNDFQKGDIAEGYSVSREKKESFPLTVTSAQKNPTAFYLCASSIPPPSGRRSYEQYFGPGTRLTVT.

The V and J genes are TRBV30 and TRBJ2-1; 7 bases fit TRBD2. The CDR3 loop spans 14 amino acids. Germline V gene sequence: CDR1 GTSNPN, CDR2 SVGIG (reference sequence). V gave up 6 bases and J gave up 4 bases; unmatched junction bases: 9. CDR3 region: CACVQPSGYNEQFF. CDR3 bases: TGTGCCTGCGTCCAGCCTAGCGGTTACAATGAGCAGTTCTTC. The full variable domain, with the rest looked up from reference TRBV30 and TRBJ2-1, is SQTIHQWPATLVQPVGSPLSLECTVEGTSNPNLYWYRQAAGRGLQLLFYSVGIGQISSEVPQNLSASRPQDRQFILSSKKLLLSDSGFYLCACVQPSGYNEQFFGPGTRLTVL.